Presented here are 19 T cell receptor beta chains from one specimen sequenced in a study of T-cell reconstitution after alpha-beta-depleted transplantation in children. Researchers prepared the TCRbeta library using unique molecular identifiers, the study reports. In TCRdb, the PCR reads were re-called with MiXCR into one record per CDR3 protein. The sample consists of about 500,000 distinct CDR3 sequences, more than 9.5% of them appearing once. The sequencing here drew on PBMCs, mostly from graft donor cells, taken 180 days after TCRalphabeta/CD19-depleted stem cell transplant. Every receptor here comes from a female patient aged 2-9 years who had a stem cell transplant for aplastic anemia, so the T cells may come from the graft donor.

The table lists this clonotype with a few counts. The DNA for the CDR3 is TGTGCCAGCAGCCAAGGCCTAGCGGGTCAGTTCTTC. Protein sequence: CASSQGLAGQFF. The rearrangement links TRBV3-1 to TRBJ2-1; 8 bases align to TRBD2. The CDR3 contains 12 residues. The V gene's germline CDR1 is LGHDT and CDR2 YNNKEL (reference sequence). V shed 1 base, J shed 13 bases, and the junction held 3 bases outside the gene matches.

This clonotype was observed at least ten times. The chain joins TRBV20-1 to TRBJ2-3; no definite D call. With 1 base removed from V and 4 bases from J, the gap between germline ends came to 9 bases. This CDR3 region has 13 residues. Germline values: CDR1 DFQATT, CDR2 SNEGSKA (reference sequence). The CDR3 DNA follows: TGCAGTGCTAGAGTTGGCCCCCCAGATACGCAGTATTTT. Its protein is CSARVGPPDTQYF.

In its sample, this clonotype was seen many times. The chain carries TRBV5-1 and TRBJ2-7; D gene unclear. V was clipped by 4 bases and J by 5 bases, with 13 bases between them. Looked up from germline, CDR1 is SGHRS and CDR2 is YFSETQ. The length of the CDR3 is 13 residues. The CDR3 loop is CASSRNQVDEQYF. The CDR3 DNA follows: TGCGCCAGCAGCCGTAACCAGGTGGACGAGCAGTACTTC. Drawing the rest from reference TRBV5-1 and TRBJ2-7, the complete variable domain is KAGVTQTPRYLIKTRGQQVTLSCSPISGHRSVSWYQQTPGQGLQFLFEYFSETQRNKGNFPGRFSGRQFSNSRSEMNVSTLELGDSALYLCASSRNQVDEQYFGPGTRLTVT.

This clonotype has only a few counts. The chain combines TRBV29-1 with TRBJ1-3; a possible D gene is TRBD1 (6 bases). The CDR3 has 13 amino acids. From germline, CDR1 is SQVTM and CDR2 ANQGSEA. The V and J ends lost 4 bases and 2 bases respectively, with 9 bases between them. In DNA, the CDR3 is TGCAGCGTTGTCAGGGGCACTGGAAACACCATATATTTT. This gives the protein CSVVRGTGNTIYF.

This chain links TRBV25-1 with TRBJ1-1; D is unresolved. The CDR3 is 13 amino acids. The V end was cut by 4 bases, the J end by 1 base, with 7 bases between. Germline values: CDR1 MGHDK, CDR2 SYGVNS. The CDR3 is CASSVLKNTEAFF. CDR3 nucleotides: TGTGCCAGCAGTGTATTAAAGAACACTGAAGCTTTCTTT.

This clonotype was counted once. This chain uses TRBV19 with TRBJ1-5; D is uncertain. The CDR3 totals 13 residues. Trimming cost V 1 base and J 2 bases, with 3 bases left between them. From germline, CDR1 is LNHDA and CDR2 SQIVND (reference sequence). CDR3 bases: TGTGCCAGTAGTATAGTCGGCAATCAGCCCCAGCATTTT. Protein product: CASSIVGNQPQHF.

This clonotype showed up just a few times. CDR3 in DNA: TGCGCCAGCGGATCCGAGGGAGGGGCCAGCAATCAGCCCCAGCATTTT. This gives the protein CASGSEGGASNQPQHF. This sequence joins TRBV5-1 and TRBJ1-5, with a weak D call TRBD1 (5 bases). Trimming took 7 bases from V and 1 from J, leaving 18 bases between them. The CDR3 consists of 16 residues. CDR1 SGHRS and CDR2 YFSETQ come from the germline V gene.

This clonotype was counted only a few times. The V and J genes are TRBV28 and TRBJ1-3; D possibly corresponds to TRBD1 (5 bases). This CDR3 is built from 14 residues. Trimming removed 3 bases at V and 2 bases at J, with 8 bases between. Germline V gene lookup returns CDR1 MDHEN and CDR2 SYDVKM. This chain's CDR3 is CASSFKGPGNTIYF. In DNA, the CDR3 is TGTGCCAGCAGTTTCAAGGGACCTGGAAACACCATATATTTT.

The genes are TRBV5-5 and TRBJ1-1, with TRBD1 matching 9 bases. The CDR3 totals 15 residues. After removal of 0 bases from V and 6 bases from J, the junction contained 6 bases not matched to a gene. Looked up from germline, CDR1 is SGHKS and CDR2 is YYEKEE (reference sequence). CDR3 nucleotide sequence: TGTGCCAGCAGCTTGGATGGGACAGGGTACTCTGAAGCTTTCTTT. Amino acids: CASSLDGTGYSEAFF.

The chain links TRBV30 to TRBJ1-2; unclear D gene. V was cut by 1 base and J by 4 bases, with 13 bases left in between. Germline CDR1 and CDR2: GTSNPN and SVGIG (reference sequence). The CDR3 is 14 residues long. CDR3 region: CAWSGRRPGYGYTF. CDR3 coding DNA: TGTGCCTGGAGTGGACGGAGGCCAGGCTATGGCTACACCTTC.

The chain has TRBV29-1 and TRBJ2-1; 7 positions agree with TRBD1. V was clipped by 6 bases and J by 8 bases; unmatched bases: 13. This CDR3 contains 14 residues. Per germline, CDR1 SQVTM and CDR2 ANQGSEA. CDR3 sequence reads: CSVGYETGWHEQFF. Written as DNA, the CDR3 is TGCAGCGTCGGTTACGAGACAGGGTGGCATGAGCAGTTCTTC.

The J gene is TRBJ2-7, the V gene TRBV7-2; D is undetermined. The CDR3 contains 15 residues. Germline lookup yields CDR1 SGHTA and CDR2 FQGNSA. The V and J ends lost 2 bases and 1 base respectively, with 12 bases between them. The CDR3 is CASSLYSQRSYEQYV. CDR3 nucleotides: TGTGCCAGCAGCTTATATTCCCAGCGTTCCTACGAGCAGTACGTC.

This clonotype was seen many times. The chain links TRBV12-3 or TRBV12-4 to TRBJ2-1, with a tentative D call TRBD2 (6 bases). The CDR3 is 16 residues long. With 5 bases removed from V and 0 bases from J, the gap between germline ends came to 14 bases. The CDR3 here is CASSALLSGSYNEQFF. CDR3 sequence (DNA): TGTGCCAGCAGTGCGCTCCTTAGCGGCTCCTACAATGAGCAGTTCTTC.

CDR3 protein: CASSPAGSDTQYF. CDR3 nucleotides: TGTGCCAGCAGCCCCGCCGGATCGGATACGCAGTATTTT. The gene calls are TRBV11-2 and TRBJ2-3; D gene ambiguous. The CDR3 covers 13 residues. The V end was cut by 5 bases, the J end by 6 bases, with 12 bases between. Germline V gene lookup returns CDR1 SGHAT and CDR2 FQNNGV.

The V and J genes are TRBV9 and TRBJ2-2, with TRBD2 identical over 7 bases. Germline trimming cut 0 bases from V and 1 base from J; bases unmatched to any gene: 3. The CDR3 sequence is 16 residues long. Germline-derived CDR1 and CDR2 are SGDLS and YYNGEE. The CDR3: CASSVAERENTGELFF. DNA of the CDR3: TGTGCCAGCAGCGTAGCGGAGCGGGAGAACACCGGGGAGCTGTTTTTT.

This clonotype was seen ten or more times. V and J are TRBV20-1 and TRBJ1-5; the D is unclear. The germline V gene encodes CDR1 DFQATT and CDR2 SNEGSKA (reference sequence). The V and J ends lost 3 bases and 0 bases respectively, with 12 bases between them. CDR3 length equals 15 residues. The CDR3 DNA reads TGCAGTGCTAGTTCGGGGTCGTATAGCAATCAGCCCCAGCATTTT. It is translated as CSASSGSYSNQPQHF.

This clonotype has at least ten counts. This rearrangement joins TRBV12-5 to TRBJ1-1; D gene unclear. V dropped 2 bases and J dropped 11 bases, with 6 bases sitting between them. There are 10 residues in the CDR3. Germline CDR1 reads LGHNT; CDR2 reads FRNRAP. The CDR3 is CASGLTGAFF. CDR3 DNA sequence: TGTGCTAGTGGTTTGACTGGGGCTTTCTTT. The full variable domain, rest sourced from reference TRBV12-5 and TRBJ1-1, is DARVTQTPRHKVTEMGQEVTMRCQPILGHNTVFWYRQTMMQGLELLAYFRNRAPLDDSGMPKDRFSAEMPDATLATLKIQPSEPRDSAVYFCASGLTGAFFGQGTRLTVV.

Many counts were recorded for this clonotype. The chain recombines TRBV12-3 or TRBV12-4 with TRBJ1-5, with D hard to call. This CDR3 comprises 14 residues. V was pared by 2 bases and J by 3 bases, with 8 bases between. CDR3 nucleotide sequence: TGTGCCAGCAGTTTAAGCAGCCCCAATCAGCCCCAGCATTTT. Translating gives CASSLSSPNQPQHF.

This clonotype turned up a few times. The rearrangement joins TRBV5-1 to TRBJ2-1, with 11 bases that match TRBD2. CDR1 and CDR2 from the germline V gene are SGHRS and YFSETQ. Trimming removed 5 bases from V and 5 bases from J; junction bases left unmatched: 9. The CDR3 runs 16 residues. CDR3 DNA sequence: TGCGCCAGCAGACTCTGGGGACTAGCGGACAACAATGAGCAGTTCTTC. Its translation is CASRLWGLADNNEQFF.